The clone carrying this TCR beta chain was observed once. Its antigen is undetermined. This table comes from immunoSEQ multiplex PCR, and its TCRdb copy is limited to in-frame clones, with some not included. In the table there are over 35,000 clones, around 84% of which are singletons. The entry originates in a study of a mutant IDH1 vaccine in newly diagnosed glioma. Documented time point: week 23, last vaccination. Mutant IDH1 20-mer peptide, at 300 ug, made up each vaccine dose, with topical imiquimod. Findings of the study overall: Vaccination induced immune responses in around 94% of patients. Seemingly, pseudoprogression had no relation to changes in the top peripheral T cell clonotypes.

The clonotype was recovered from a young woman with glioma. Some clones in this sample may be carry-over from other donors' samples. The sequencing used PBMCs, collected from a glioma patient whose treatment included an IDH1 peptide vaccine.

CDR3 DNA: TGTGCCAGCAGCTCCGGGACTATCGCCTACGAGCAGTACTTC. As protein: CASSSGTIAYEQYF. The V call is TRBV7-9, the J call TRBJ2-7; TRBD2 agrees at 7 bases. Germline V gene lookup returns CDR1 SEHNR and CDR2 FQNEAQ (reference sequence). The V segment lost 4 bases and the J segment 2 bases; nucleotides outside the gene matches: 5. The CDR3 length is 14 residues.